This T cell receptor (beta chain) emerged from a study of blood T cell repertoires in COVID-19. Whole-study context: COVID-19 samples from acute and convalescent phases originated in the United States, Italy and Spain. T cells, B-cell-depleted T cells, or PBMCs provided the cDNA or gDNA that served as material.

There are 13 residues in the CDR3. Trimming cost V 3 bases and J 6 bases; bases outside gene matches: 0. Germline lookup yields CDR1 SGDLS and CDR2 YYNGEE. Original handling: Counts of nucleated cells, estimated from reference gene primer amplification, were obtained. The data were produced by immunoSEQ multiplex PCR, yet TCRdb's version contains in-frame clones alone and is incomplete. That table gives V, J and clone size, and the DNA gave D and trimming. Here the sample spans some 300,000 clones, roughly 89% being singletons. This clone was seen a handful of times. A Seattle source enrolled patients during active infection and followed them longitudinally.

The sequenced material came from peripheral blood. V usage is TRBV9 and J usage is TRBJ2-2, with 9 bases that match TRBD2. This clonotype originated in a woman between 35 and 50 years old with COVID-19, enrolled during active disease. Here the CDR3 reads CASSASGAGELFF. The CDR3 DNA reads as TGTGCCAGCAGCGCTAGCGGGGCCGGGGAGCTGTTTTTT.